Listed below are T cell receptor beta chains from one sample, sequenced in a study of PD-L1 blockade in urothelial cancer. Profiled with immunoSEQ multiplex PCR; TCRdb holds only in-frame clones, not every one. The sample holds tens of thousands of clones, roughly 86% seen once. The sample in question was PBMCs, obtained around atezolizumab (anti-PD-L1) treatment. The receptors were sampled from a man in his 60s with urothelial cancer. CDR3s include the opening cysteine and the closing phenylalanine or tryptophan. A D gene is named only where the DNA matches it firmly. A clone size is listed for some rows: how often the clone was seen (once, few, many), or a class if it is expanded.

CDR3 DNA: TGTGCGACCGGGTCAGCTAGCTCCTACAATGAGCAGTTCTTC
CDR3 protein: CATGSASSYNEQFF
clone size: few
CDR3 length: 14
J gene: TRBJ2-1
V gene: TRBV5-4
D gene: -

CDR3 DNA: TGTGTGAGCCTTACTGGACTCATTGAGACCCAGTACTTC
CDR3 protein: CVSLTGLIETQYF
clone size: once
CDR3 length: 13
J gene: TRBJ2-5
V gene: TRBV19
D gene: -

CDR3 DNA: TGTGCCAGCAGTTTGGGACAGGTCGATAATGAAAAACTGTTTTTT
CDR3 protein: CASSLGQVDNEKLFF
clone size: few
CDR3 length: 15
J gene: TRBJ1-4
V gene: TRBV6-6
D gene: TRBD1

CDR3 DNA: TGTGCCAGTACCTCTTGGGGCAGGGGGTACACTGAAGCTTTCTTT
CDR3 protein: CASTSWGRGYTEAFF
clone size: -
CDR3 length: 15
J gene: TRBJ1-1
V gene: TRBV19
D gene: TRBD1

CDR3 DNA: TGTGCCATCAGCGCGGGGGGAAACTACGAGCAGTACTTC
CDR3 protein: CAISAGGNYEQYF
clone size: -
CDR3 length: 13
J gene: TRBJ2-7
V gene: TRBV10-3
D gene: TRBD2

CDR3 DNA: TGTGCCAGTAGTATAGGGGGGGTGATAAGCAATCAGCCCCAGCATTTT
CDR3 protein: CASSIGGVISNQPQHF
clone size: once
CDR3 length: 16
J gene: TRBJ1-5
V gene: TRBV19
D gene: -

CDR3 DNA: TGTGCCAGCAGCTTAACGGGGGTGAACACTGAAGCTTTCTTT
CDR3 protein: CASSLTGVNTEAFF
clone size: -
CDR3 length: 14
J gene: TRBJ1-1
V gene: TRBV7-9
D gene: -

CDR3 DNA: TGTGCCAGCAGCCCCGGACAGGGCTACGAGCAGTACTTC
CDR3 protein: CASSPGQGYEQYF
clone size: -
CDR3 length: 13
J gene: TRBJ2-7
V gene: TRBV21-1
D gene: -

CDR3 DNA: TGCGCCAGCTCCCCCACACAGGTCGAAGAGACCCAGTACTTC
CDR3 protein: CASSPTQVEETQYF
clone size: -
CDR3 length: 14
J gene: TRBJ2-5
V gene: TRBV5-1
D gene: -

CDR3 DNA: TGCGCCAGCAGCCAGTACATAGGGTCAGCAGGGTACGAGCAGTACTTC
CDR3 protein: CASSQYIGSAGYEQYF
clone size: -
CDR3 length: 16
J gene: TRBJ2-7
V gene: TRBV4-3
D gene: -

CDR3 DNA: TGTGCCAGCAGTAGCGTCCAGGGAGGGAATTCACCCCTCCACTTT
CDR3 protein: CASSSVQGGNSPLHF
clone size: -
CDR3 length: 15
J gene: TRBJ1-6
V gene: TRBV6-5
D gene: -

CDR3 DNA: TGTGCCAGCAGCGGAACAGACAGGGTCGGGTACAATGAGCAGTTCTTC
CDR3 protein: CASSGTDRVGYNEQFF
clone size: -
CDR3 length: 16
J gene: TRBJ2-1
V gene: TRBV9
D gene: TRBD1

CDR3 DNA: TGTGCCAGCAGTTTATGGGGGGAGGATTCGTATCAGCCCCAGCATTTT
CDR3 protein: CASSLWGEDSYQPQHF
clone size: -
CDR3 length: 16
J gene: TRBJ1-5
V gene: TRBV28
D gene: -

CDR3 DNA: TGCGCCAGCAGTGAGTCAGGGACACTAGCCAAAAACATTCAGTACTTC
CDR3 protein: CASSESGTLAKNIQYF
clone size: -
CDR3 length: 16
J gene: TRBJ2-4
V gene: TRBV10-1
D gene: -

CDR3 DNA: TGCGCCAGCAGCTGGACAGCCGGAAACACCATATATTTT
CDR3 protein: CASSWTAGNTIYF
clone size: -
CDR3 length: 13
J gene: TRBJ1-3
V gene: TRBV5-1
D gene: -

CDR3 DNA: TGTGCCTGCCGAGGGCTAGCTTATCGCAATGAGCAGTTCTTC
CDR3 protein: CACRGLAYRNEQFF
clone size: -
CDR3 length: 14
J gene: TRBJ2-1
V gene: TRBV27
D gene: -

CDR3 DNA: TGTGCCAGCAGCCCTATCGGTCTCACCTCTGGGGCCAACGTCCTGACTTTC
CDR3 protein: CASSPIGLTSGANVLTF
clone size: -
CDR3 length: 17
J gene: TRBJ2-6
V gene: TRBV11-2
D gene: -

CDR3 DNA: TGTGCCATCAGTGAGGGGCAGAAGAGCTCCTACAATGAGCAGTTCTTC
CDR3 protein: CAISEGQKSSYNEQFF
clone size: -
CDR3 length: 16
J gene: TRBJ2-1
V gene: TRBV10-3
D gene: -

CDR3 DNA: TGTGCCAGCAGTTCGGGACAGGGCTATGGCTACACCTTC
CDR3 protein: CASSSGQGYGYTF
clone size: -
CDR3 length: 13
J gene: TRBJ1-2
V gene: TRBV6-5
D gene: TRBD1

CDR3 DNA: TGTGCCAGTAGTATAGCGGAGAGTCAGCCCCAGCATTTT
CDR3 protein: CASSIAESQPQHF
clone size: few
CDR3 length: 13
J gene: TRBJ1-5
V gene: TRBV19
D gene: -

CDR3 DNA: TGTGCCAGCAGCCCGCGGGGCGGTGGGCCGGGACTGTTTTTT
CDR3 protein: CASSPRGGGPGLFF
clone size: -
CDR3 length: 14
J gene: TRBJ1-4
V gene: TRBV7-9
D gene: -

CDR3 DNA: TGCGCCAGCAGCCAAGGGGTGAGGATCGTTAATTCACCCCTCCACTTT
CDR3 protein: CASSQGVRIVNSPLHF
clone size: -
CDR3 length: 16
J gene: TRBJ1-6
V gene: TRBV4-3
D gene: -

CDR3 DNA: TGTGCCAGCAGTCCCCCAGGGGAGGGAGATACGCAGTATTTT
CDR3 protein: CASSPPGEGDTQYF
clone size: -
CDR3 length: 14
J gene: TRBJ2-3
V gene: TRBV27
D gene: -

CDR3 DNA: TGTGCCAGCAGCCCCCGGCGGGGACAGGGGGCCGTGAACACTGAAGCTTTCTTT
CDR3 protein: CASSPRRGQGAVNTEAFF
clone size: -
CDR3 length: 18
J gene: TRBJ1-1
V gene: TRBV2
D gene: TRBD1

CDR3 DNA: TGCGCCAGCAGCCCAGAACCACAGGGGGCCTGGACCGATCAGCCCCAGCATTTT
CDR3 protein: CASSPEPQGAWTDQPQHF
clone size: -
CDR3 length: 18
J gene: TRBJ1-5
V gene: TRBV5-1
D gene: TRBD1

CDR3 DNA: TGTGCCAGCAGCCCTCTTGGGACTAGCGTTGAGCAGTTCTTC
CDR3 protein: CASSPLGTSVEQFF
clone size: -
CDR3 length: 14
J gene: TRBJ2-1
V gene: TRBV9
D gene: TRBD2

CDR3 DNA: TGTGCCAGCAGCTACGGCCAAGGACACTCCTATAATTCACCCCTCCACTTT
CDR3 protein: CASSYGQGHSYNSPLHF
clone size: once
CDR3 length: 17
J gene: TRBJ1-6
V gene: TRBV5-6
D gene: -

CDR3 DNA: TGTGCCAGCAGCCCAACTAGGGCCCAAGAGACCCAGTACTTC
CDR3 protein: CASSPTRAQETQYF
clone size: -
CDR3 length: 14
J gene: TRBJ2-5
V gene: TRBV11-3
D gene: -

CDR3 DNA: TGTGCCAGCAGCCTAGACGAGCGGGGCCCCCGACGGTTC
CDR3 protein: CASSLDERGPRRF
clone size: -
CDR3 length: 13
J gene: TRBJ2-7
V gene: TRBV5-6
D gene: TRBD2

CDR3 DNA: TGTGCCACCAGCAGCCGTGTGACGGGGGACTACGAGCAGTACTTC
CDR3 protein: CATSSRVTGDYEQYF
clone size: -
CDR3 length: 15
J gene: TRBJ2-7
V gene: TRBV15
D gene: -

CDR3 DNA: TGTGCCAGCAGTTTAGAGGCAACCGGCTCCTACGAGCAGTACTTC
CDR3 protein: CASSLEATGSYEQYF
clone size: few
CDR3 length: 15
J gene: TRBJ2-7
V gene: TRBV27
D gene: -

CDR3 DNA: TGTGCCAGCAGCTTAGCTGGACAGGGGGCAAACATTCAGTACTTC
CDR3 protein: CASSLAGQGANIQYF
clone size: few
CDR3 length: 15
J gene: TRBJ2-4
V gene: TRBV7-9
D gene: TRBD1

CDR3 DNA: TGTGCCAGCAGTTTTATTTCGGACAGCCCGAATGGCTACACCTTC
CDR3 protein: CASSFISDSPNGYTF
clone size: -
CDR3 length: 15
J gene: TRBJ1-2
V gene: TRBV28
D gene: -

CDR3 DNA: TGTGCCAGCAGCGTAACCGGCGGGGAGACCCAGTACTTC
CDR3 protein: CASSVTGGETQYF
clone size: -
CDR3 length: 13
J gene: TRBJ2-5
V gene: TRBV7-8
D gene: -

CDR3 DNA: TGCGCCAGCAGCCCCCTTCCTCCGGGACAGAGAAATTCACCCCTCCACTTT
CDR3 protein: CASSPLPPGQRNSPLHF
clone size: -
CDR3 length: 17
J gene: TRBJ1-6
V gene: TRBV4-1
D gene: TRBD1

CDR3 DNA: TGTGCCAGCAGCTTAAGGCGTAGCGGGGGCGCCGGGGGTGAGCAGTTCTTC
CDR3 protein: CASSLRRSGGAGGEQFF
clone size: -
CDR3 length: 17
J gene: TRBJ2-1
V gene: TRBV7-8
D gene: TRBD2

CDR3 DNA: TGTGCCAGCAGCCGGGACAGGGGACCCTACGAGCAGTACTTC
CDR3 protein: CASSRDRGPYEQYF
clone size: -
CDR3 length: 14
J gene: TRBJ2-7
V gene: TRBV11-2
D gene: TRBD1

CDR3 DNA: TGTGCCAGCAGCCCGACAGGGGGCGCCTCGAATAATAACTATGGCTACACCTTC
CDR3 protein: CASSPTGGASNNNYGYTF
clone size: -
CDR3 length: 18
J gene: TRBJ1-2
V gene: TRBV7-2
D gene: TRBD1

CDR3 DNA: TGTGCCAGCAGCAAACAGGGTAATACGCAGTATTTT
CDR3 protein: CASSKQGNTQYF
clone size: -
CDR3 length: 12
J gene: TRBJ2-3
V gene: TRBV5-5
D gene: -

CDR3 DNA: TGTGCCAGCATGCCCCTCGGACAAATTAATGAAAAACTGTTTTTT
CDR3 protein: CASMPLGQINEKLFF
clone size: -
CDR3 length: 15
J gene: TRBJ1-4
V gene: TRBV2
D gene: -

CDR3 DNA: TGCAGCGTCGACAGGGGGCGCAAGGCTTTCTTT
CDR3 protein: CSVDRGRKAFF
clone size: -
CDR3 length: 11
J gene: TRBJ1-1
V gene: TRBV29-1
D gene: TRBD1

CDR3 DNA: TGTGCCAGCTCACAACAGAGCTCTGGGGCCAACGTCCTGACTTTC
CDR3 protein: CASSQQSSGANVLTF
clone size: -
CDR3 length: 15
J gene: TRBJ2-6
V gene: TRBV18
D gene: -

CDR3 DNA: TGTGCCAGCAACCGAGGGGGTAACACTGAAGCTTTCTTT
CDR3 protein: CASNRGGNTEAFF
clone size: -
CDR3 length: 13
J gene: TRBJ1-1
V gene: TRBV7-2
D gene: -

CDR3 DNA: TGCGCCAGCAGCTCCACCGGGACAGGGGGCGGAAACATTCAGTACTTC
CDR3 protein: CASSSTGTGGGNIQYF
clone size: -
CDR3 length: 16
J gene: TRBJ2-4
V gene: TRBV5-1
D gene: TRBD1

CDR3 DNA: TGCAGCGTTGGCAAGGAGAGCGAAGCTTTCTTT
CDR3 protein: CSVGKESEAFF
clone size: once
CDR3 length: 11
J gene: TRBJ1-1
V gene: TRBV29-1
D gene: -

CDR3 DNA: TGTGCCAGCAGCTGGGAGACTAGGGGTAAGCAGTTCTTC
CDR3 protein: CASSWETRGKQFF
clone size: few
CDR3 length: 13
J gene: TRBJ2-1
V gene: TRBV6-1
D gene: -

CDR3 DNA: TGTGCCAGCAGTTTTCGACAGGGAAATTCACCCCTCCACTTT
CDR3 protein: CASSFRQGNSPLHF
clone size: -
CDR3 length: 14
J gene: TRBJ1-6
V gene: TRBV28
D gene: TRBD1

CDR3 DNA: TGTGCCAGCATTCTAGCGGGGGGGTACAATGAGCAGTTCTTC
CDR3 protein: CASILAGGYNEQFF
clone size: once
CDR3 length: 14
J gene: TRBJ2-1
V gene: TRBV6-1
D gene: TRBD2

CDR3 DNA: TGTGCCAGCAGCGCGGGTTTCTCCGAGCAGTACTTC
CDR3 protein: CASSAGFSEQYF
clone size: -
CDR3 length: 12
J gene: TRBJ2-7
V gene: TRBV27
D gene: -

CDR3 DNA: TGCGCCAGCAGCCGGGACAGGGGGGAGACCCAGTACTTC
CDR3 protein: CASSRDRGETQYF
clone size: -
CDR3 length: 13
J gene: TRBJ2-5
V gene: TRBV10-1
D gene: TRBD1

CDR3 DNA: TGTGCCAGCAGCCCGACTAGCGGAAGCTACGGAGATACGCAGTATTTT
CDR3 protein: CASSPTSGSYGDTQYF
clone size: -
CDR3 length: 16
J gene: TRBJ2-3
V gene: TRBV7-9
D gene: TRBD2

CDR3 DNA: TGTGCCAGCAGCTTAGCAGCGACAGGGGGATCACCCCTCCACTTT
CDR3 protein: CASSLAATGGSPLHF
clone size: -
CDR3 length: 15
J gene: TRBJ1-6
V gene: TRBV7-2
D gene: TRBD1